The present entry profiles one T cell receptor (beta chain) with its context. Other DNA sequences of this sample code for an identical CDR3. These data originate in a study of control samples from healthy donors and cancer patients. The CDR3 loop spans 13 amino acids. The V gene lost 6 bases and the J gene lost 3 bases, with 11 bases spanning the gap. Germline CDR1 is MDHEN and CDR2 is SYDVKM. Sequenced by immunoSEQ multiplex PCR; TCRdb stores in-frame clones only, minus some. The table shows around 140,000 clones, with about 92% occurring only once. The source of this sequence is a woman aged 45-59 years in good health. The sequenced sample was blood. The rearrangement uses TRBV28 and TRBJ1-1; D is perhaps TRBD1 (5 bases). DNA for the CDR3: TGTGCCAGCAGCCTGCTAGGGGACACTGAAGCTTTCTTT. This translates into CASSLLGDTEAFF.